This record looks at one TCR beta chain sequence and its context. The sample is drawn from a study of shared clonotypes between healthy human individuals. Sequenced by immunoSEQ multiplex PCR; TCRdb stores in-frame clones only, minus some. The sample consists of approximately 2.5 million clones, approximately 94% of them appearing once. The source material was naive CD4+ T cells sorted from blood. The subset here: CD45RA+ positively selected. The clonotype was recovered from a man aged 18 to 35 in good health.

The CDR3: CSAVDRQGARDTQYF. CDR3 DNA sequence: TGCAGCGCCGTGGACCGACAGGGGGCGAGGGATACGCAGTATTTT. The chain has TRBV29-1 and TRBJ2-3, with 10 bases that match TRBD1. The CDR3 length is 15 residues. Germline-derived CDR1 and CDR2 are SQVTM and ANQGSEA. Trimming cost V 7 bases and J 6 bases; bases outside gene matches: 13.